A single T cell receptor beta chain is shown here with its context. Its target is unknown. The immunoSEQ assay was version 4, run in survey mode. TCRdb's copy holds only in-frame clones and misses some; the assay was immunoSEQ multiplex PCR. The table shows over 60,000 clones, with roughly 77% occurring only once. CDR3 length: 13 residues. The V and J ends lost 0 bases and 6 bases respectively, with 9 bases between them. CDR1 and CDR2 (germline): PRHDT, FYEKMQ (reference sequence). Cells were stimulated with overlapping HIV-1 Gag 15-mer peptides. CD40L-negative CD69-negative CD45RO-high memory CD4+ T cells were sorted as populations depleted of antigen-responding cells. The data belong to a study of persistence of HIV-infected CD4 T cells.

The sequencing used CD4+ T cells sorted from PBMCs after roughly 18-hour stimulation, collected from a patient who received antiretroviral therapy. The rearrangement joins TRBV13 to TRBJ2-7; the D gene is possibly TRBD2 (5 bases). This receptor was obtained from an adult man with HIV who was CMV-seropositive. CDR3 in DNA: TGTGCCAGCAGCTTAGGGAGGGCCCGCGAGCAGTACTTC. Translating it yields CASSLGRAREQYF. Full variable domain (rest looked up from reference TRBV13 and TRBJ2-7): AAGVIQSPRHLIKEKRETATLKCYPIPRHDTVYWYQQGPGQDPQFLISFYEKMQSDKGSIPDRFSAQQFSDYHSELNMSSLELGDSALYFCASSLGRAREQYFGPGTRLTVT.